This TCR beta chain is from a study of blood T cell repertoires in COVID-19. Whole-study context: There were acute and convalescent COVID-19 samples, and they came from the United States, Italy and Spain. The analysed material was cDNA or gDNA that came from T cells, B-cell-depleted T cells, or PBMCs.

Per the authors' pipeline: Nucleated cell counts were estimated from reference gene primer amplification. Profiling relied on immunoSEQ multiplex PCR, and the TCRdb table lists in-frame clones only, not all of them. The DNA gave D and trimming, while V, J and clone size come from that table. The profile covers about 130,000 clones, with approximately 89% appearing a single time and around 4.1% taken by the ten largest. CDR1 is SGHRS, CDR2 YFSETQ, per germline. Trimming shortened V by 0 bases and J by 0 bases, and 10 bases separated the two germline ends. The CDR3 totals 16 residues. The sequence derives from a human donor in a cohort sampled during active COVID-19. The sequenced sample was peripheral blood. The gene calls are TRBV5-1 and TRBJ1-3; the D is unclear. The CDR3 loop reads CASSLGFGSSGNTIYF. The CDR3 nucleotides are TGCGCCAGCAGCTTGGGGTTTGGGAGCTCTGGAAACACCATATATTTT.